One sample yielded the 16 T cell receptor beta chains listed below, sequenced in a study of cytomegalovirus exposure and HLA in healthy donors. PCR was performed using 60 Vbeta and 13 Jbeta primers. Using immunoSEQ multiplex PCR, the repertoire was profiled, and TCRdb retains in-frame clones only, with some absent. The sample records over 110,000 clones, 70% to 85% being singletons. Source material: PBMCs. These receptors all stem from a male donor in good health and CMV-seronegative.

This clone was seen a few times. The chain is built from TRBV6-5 and TRBJ1-1; D remains ambiguous. CDR1 and CDR2 (germline): MNHEY, SVGAGI. With 4 bases removed from V and 3 bases from J, the gap between germline ends came to 9 bases. The length of the CDR3 is 13 residues. CDR3 region: CASSLQLHTEAFF. In nucleotides, the CDR3 is TGTGCCAGCAGTTTACAGTTACACACTGAAGCTTTCTTT.

The rearrangement uses TRBV9 and TRBJ2-1, with D possibly TRBD2 on 7 matching bases. This CDR3 contains 15 residues. Trimming stripped 10 bases from V and 0 bases from J, with 17 bases between. The germline V gene encodes CDR1 SGDLS and CDR2 YYNGEE. The CDR3 region has the DNA TGTGCCCGCGGGGGCGGTTGGAGCTCCTACAATGAGCAGTTCTTC. It codes for CARGGGWSSYNEQFF.

This chain uses TRBV5-1 with TRBJ2-7; TRBD1 is a possible D gene (5 bases). Germline-derived CDR1 and CDR2 are SGHRS and YFSETQ. The germline V and J ends were trimmed by 0 bases and 6 bases, with 13 bases remaining between them. The CDR3 length is 14 residues. The CDR3 protein is CASSLEQEHLEQYF. CDR3 bases: TGCGCCAGCAGCTTGGAACAGGAGCATCTCGAGCAGTACTTC.

The chain carries TRBV19 and TRBJ2-7, with D possibly being TRBD1 (6 bases). The CDR3 is 12 amino acids. Trimming stripped 6 bases from V and 3 bases from J, with 9 bases between. Germline CDR1 LNHDA, CDR2 SQIVND (reference sequence). CDR3 amino acids: CASSAGVYEQYF. The CDR3 bases are TGTGCCAGTAGCGCAGGGGTCTACGAGCAGTACTTC.

The chain recombines TRBV6-1 with TRBJ1-1, with D possibly TRBD1 on 6 matching bases. This CDR3 comprises 13 residues. V was cut by 6 bases and J by 5 bases, with 13 bases left in between. Germline CDR1 reads MNHNS; CDR2 reads SASEGT. The chain's CDR3 is CASSIRGDTEAFF. The CDR3 nucleotides read TGTGCCAGCAGCATCAGGGGAGATACTGAAGCTTTCTTT.

This chain joins TRBV27 and TRBJ1-1; tentative D call: TRBD1 (5 bases). Looked up from germline, CDR1 is MNHEY and CDR2 is SMNVEV (reference sequence). CDR3 length equals 13 residues. Trimming took 3 bases from V and 5 from J, leaving 10 bases between them. CDR3 sequence (DNA): TGTGCCAGCAGTTTTCAGGGAAGGACTGAAGCTTTCTTT. Translating gives CASSFQGRTEAFF.

This clone has a single count. V and J are TRBV27 and TRBJ2-1, with TRBD1 matching over 9 bases. V dropped 4 bases and J dropped 2; count of bases not matched to a gene: 6. This CDR3 comprises 16 residues. Germline V CDR1 and CDR2: MNHEY, SMNVEV (reference sequence). CDR3 sequence reads: CASSSQQGAPYNEQFF. The CDR3 nucleotides are TGTGCCAGCAGTTCACAACAGGGGGCCCCCTACAATGAGCAGTTCTTC.

The gene calls are TRBV7-9 and TRBJ1-1, with 10 nucleotides matching TRBD1. V lost 3 bases to trimming and J lost 6 bases; unmatched junction nucleotides: 1. CDR1 is SEHNR and CDR2 is FQNEAQ in the germline V gene (reference sequence). The length of the CDR3 is 13 residues. This chain's CDR3 is CASSFDRGPEAFF. The CDR3 coding sequence is TGTGCCAGCAGCTTCGACAGGGGGCCTGAAGCTTTCTTT.

J is TRBJ2-1 and V is TRBV9; D remains ambiguous. Germline V CDR1 and CDR2: SGDLS, YYNGEE. V lost 2 bases and J lost 0, with 9 bases in between. The CDR3 consists of 15 residues. The CDR3 region is CASSVIASSYNEQFF. The CDR3 DNA sequence: TGTGCCAGCAGCGTGATAGCCAGCTCCTACAATGAGCAGTTCTTC.

This chain connects TRBV5-8 to TRBJ2-1; unclear D gene. Germline V lookup: CDR1 SGHTS, CDR2 YDEGEE. V lost 3 bases to trimming and J lost 0 bases, with 10 bases between them. The CDR3 sequence is 15 residues long. The CDR3 coding sequence is TGTGCCAGCAGCTCACAGCAGAGCTCCTACAATGAGCAGTTCTTC. Its protein is CASSSQQSSYNEQFF. The full variable domain, in which reference TRBV5-8 and TRBJ2-1 provide the parts outside the CDR3, is EAGVTQSPTHLIKTRGQQATLRCSPISGHTSVYWYQQALGLGLQFLLWYDEGEERNRGNFPPRFSGRQFPNYSSELNVNALELEDSALYLCASSSQQSSYNEQFFGPGTRLTVL.

The chain links TRBV12-5 to TRBJ2-1; tentative D call: TRBD1 (7 bases). The length of the CDR3 is 15 residues. The germline V and J ends were trimmed by 5 bases and 6 bases, with 17 bases remaining between them. CDR1 is LGHNT and CDR2 is FRNRAP in the germline V gene. CDR3 residues: CASGPSARGLNEQFF. DNA of the CDR3: TGTGCTAGTGGTCCTAGCGCTAGGGGGCTCAATGAGCAGTTCTTC.

The chain links TRBV9 to TRBJ2-3; 10 nucleotides match TRBD2. Germline V gene sequence: CDR1 SGDLS, CDR2 YYNGEE. The trim removed 1 base at V and 6 bases at J, leaving 5 bases unmatched. CDR3 length: 15 residues. The CDR3 reads CASSVSGRASDTQYF. The CDR3, as DNA: TGTGCCAGCAGCGTAAGCGGGAGGGCCTCGGATACGCAGTATTTT.

The rearrangement uses TRBV19 and TRBJ2-3; tentatively, D is TRBD2 (5 bases). The CDR3 is 15 amino acids. The germline V gene encodes CDR1 LNHDA and CDR2 SQIVND (reference sequence). V lost 0 bases, J lost 2 bases, and 9 bases lay in between. The CDR3 DNA sequence: TGTGCCAGTAGTATAGAGAAGCGGCCCACAGATACGCAGTATTTT. Protein: CASSIEKRPTDTQYF.

The V gene is TRBV2, the J gene TRBJ2-7, with 7 bases matching TRBD1. Trimming cost V 7 bases and J 7 bases; bases outside gene matches: 10. This CDR3 contains 13 residues. CDR1 and CDR2 from the germline V gene are SNHLY and FYNNEI. CDR3 DNA: TGTGCCAGCATCCTCACAGGGGCGAGGGAGCAGTACTTC. Translation gives CASILTGAREQYF.

V and J are TRBV19 and TRBJ2-5; D is undetermined. The CDR3 length is 13 residues. CDR1 LNHDA and CDR2 SQIVND come from the germline V gene (reference sequence). Trimming removed 4 bases at V and 0 bases at J, with 6 bases between. CDR3 in amino acids: CASSRAYQETQYF. For the CDR3, the DNA is TGTGCCAGTAGTAGGGCTTACCAAGAGACCCAGTACTTC.

This clone was observed a handful of times. The V and J genes are TRBV14 and TRBJ2-1; D is unclear. The CDR3 spans 13 residues. CDR1 SGHDN and CDR2 FVKESK come from the germline V gene. V was shortened by 1 base and J by 7 bases, with 8 bases between the two germline ends. CDR3 sequence reads: CASSQVQTNEQFF. CDR3 sequence (DNA): TGTGCCAGCAGCCAAGTTCAAACTAATGAGCAGTTCTTC.